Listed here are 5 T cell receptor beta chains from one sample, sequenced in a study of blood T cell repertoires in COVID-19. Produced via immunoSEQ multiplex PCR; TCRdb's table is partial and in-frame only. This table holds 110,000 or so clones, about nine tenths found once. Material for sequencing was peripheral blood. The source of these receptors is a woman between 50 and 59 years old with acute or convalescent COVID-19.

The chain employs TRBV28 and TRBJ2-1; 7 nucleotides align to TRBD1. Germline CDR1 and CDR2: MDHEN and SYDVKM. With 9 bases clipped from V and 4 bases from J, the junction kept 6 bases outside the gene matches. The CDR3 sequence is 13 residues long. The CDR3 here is CASRGTEYNEQFF. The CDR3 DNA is TGTGCCAGTAGAGGGACAGAGTACAATGAGCAGTTCTTC.

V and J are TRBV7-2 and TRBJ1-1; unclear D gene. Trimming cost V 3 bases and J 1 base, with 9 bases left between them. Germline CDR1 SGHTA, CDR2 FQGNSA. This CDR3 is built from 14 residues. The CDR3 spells CASSFLTSNTEAFF. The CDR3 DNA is TGTGCCAGCAGCTTTCTAACTTCGAACACTGAAGCTTTCTTT.

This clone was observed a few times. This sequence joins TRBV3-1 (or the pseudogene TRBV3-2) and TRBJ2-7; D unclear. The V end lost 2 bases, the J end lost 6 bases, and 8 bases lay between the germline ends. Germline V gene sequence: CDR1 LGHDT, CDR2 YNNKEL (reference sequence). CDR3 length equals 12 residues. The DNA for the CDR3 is TGTGCCAGCAGCCAATTCCCCTCCGAGCAGTACTTC. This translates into CASSQFPSEQYF.

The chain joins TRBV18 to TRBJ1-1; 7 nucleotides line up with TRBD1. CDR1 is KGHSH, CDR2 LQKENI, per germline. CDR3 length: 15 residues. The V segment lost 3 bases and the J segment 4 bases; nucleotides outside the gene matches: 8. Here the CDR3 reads CASSPRGGRSTEAFF. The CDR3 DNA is TGTGCCAGCTCACCGAGAGGGGGCAGGAGCACTGAAGCTTTCTTT.

DNA for the CDR3: TGTGCCAGCAGTTACTCGGCAGGGGGGTTAACCTACGAGCAGTACTTC. It specifies CASSYSAGGLTYEQYF. The V gene is TRBV6-2 or TRBV6-3, the J gene TRBJ2-7; possibly TRBD1 for D (7 bases). Germline V gives CDR1 MNHEY, CDR2 SVGEGT. V was shortened by 0 bases and J by 2 bases, with 14 bases between the two germline ends. The CDR3 is 16 amino acids.